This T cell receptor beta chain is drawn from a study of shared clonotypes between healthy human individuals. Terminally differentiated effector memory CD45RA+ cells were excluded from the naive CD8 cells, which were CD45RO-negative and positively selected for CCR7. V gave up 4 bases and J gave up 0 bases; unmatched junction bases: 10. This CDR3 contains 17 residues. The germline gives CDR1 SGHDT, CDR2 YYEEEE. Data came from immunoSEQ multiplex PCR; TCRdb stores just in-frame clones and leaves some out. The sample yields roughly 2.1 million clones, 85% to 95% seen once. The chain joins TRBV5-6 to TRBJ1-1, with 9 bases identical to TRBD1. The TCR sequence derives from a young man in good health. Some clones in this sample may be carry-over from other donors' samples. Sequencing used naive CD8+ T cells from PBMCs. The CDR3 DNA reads TGTGCCAGCAGCGGGATCCGGGACAGGGTATTGAACACTGAAGCTTTCTTT. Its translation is CASSGIRDRVLNTEAFF.